This TCR beta chain was sequenced in a study of control samples from healthy donors and cancer patients. This clone came up once. This CDR3 region has 16 residues. Trimming took off 1 base at V and 8 bases at J, with 18 bases between the two ends. The germline CDR1 and CDR2 sequences are LGHNT and FRNRAP. Repertoires were generated with immunoSEQ multiplex PCR, while TCRdb's copy carries only in-frame clones and drops some. The repertoire holds tens of thousands of clones, with roughly 80% as singletons. The sample taken for sequencing was PBMCs. The TCR sequence derives from a woman aged 45 to 65 with lung cancer. The V gene is TRBV12-5, the J gene TRBJ2-1; D assignment may be TRBD1 or TRBD2 (5 bases each). CDR3 sequence reads: CASGLGHGQGVYEQFF. The DNA of the CDR3 is TGTGCTAGTGGTTTGGGCCACGGCCAGGGAGTGTATGAGCAGTTCTTC.